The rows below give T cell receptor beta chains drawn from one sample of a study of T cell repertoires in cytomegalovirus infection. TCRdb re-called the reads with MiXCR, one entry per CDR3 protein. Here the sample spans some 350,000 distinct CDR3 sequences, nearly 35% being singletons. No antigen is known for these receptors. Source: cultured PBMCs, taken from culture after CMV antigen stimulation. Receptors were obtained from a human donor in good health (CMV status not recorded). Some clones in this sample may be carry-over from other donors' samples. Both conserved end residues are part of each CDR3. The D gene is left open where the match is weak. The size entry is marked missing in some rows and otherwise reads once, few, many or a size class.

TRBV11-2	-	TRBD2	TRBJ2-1	CASRQGGRTPNEQFF	TGTGCCAGCAGGCAGGGAGGGAGAACCCCCAATGAGCAGTTCTTC
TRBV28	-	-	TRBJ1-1	CASSLRWDEAFF	TGTGCCAGCAGTTTAAGGTGGGACGAAGCTTTCTTT
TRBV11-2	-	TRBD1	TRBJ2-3	CASSLVVQGARPDTQYF	TGTGCCAGCAGCTTAGTAGTTCAGGGGGCTAGGCCAGATACGCAGTATTTT
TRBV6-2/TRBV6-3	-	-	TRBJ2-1	CASSYSMAIGGYNEQFF	TGTGCCAGCAGTTACTCGATGGCGATTGGGGGATACAATGAGCAGTTCTTC
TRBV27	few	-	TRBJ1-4	CASSSPSEKLFF	TGTGCCAGCAGTTCCCCCAGTGAAAAACTGTTTTTT
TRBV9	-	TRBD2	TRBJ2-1	CASSVDRTSGQNEQFF	TGTGCCAGCAGCGTAGATAGGACTAGCGGCCAAAATGAGCAGTTCTTC
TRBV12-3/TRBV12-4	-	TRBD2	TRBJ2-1	CASSPTSGRAGPQFF	TGTGCCAGCAGTCCGACTAGCGGGAGGGCCGGGCCGCAGTTCTTC
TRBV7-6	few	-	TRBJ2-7	CASSSTGLGDHEQYF	TGTGCCAGCAGCTCCACCGGGCTCGGGGACCACGAGCAGTACTTC
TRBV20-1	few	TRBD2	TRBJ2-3	CSALRTSRHTDTQYF	TGCAGTGCCTTAAGGACTAGTCGCCATACAGATACGCAGTATTTT
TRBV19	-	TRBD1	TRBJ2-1	CASSKARGLIEQFF	TGTGCCAGTAGTAAGGCCAGGGGGCTCATTGAGCAGTTCTTC
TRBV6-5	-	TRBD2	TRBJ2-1	CASRPLAGVVNEQFF	TGTGCCAGCAGACCTCTAGCGGGAGTTGTCAATGAGCAGTTCTTC
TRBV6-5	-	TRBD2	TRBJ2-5	CASSSSAGVTETQYF	TGTGCCAGCAGCTCAAGCGCGGGAGTGACAGAGACCCAGTACTTC
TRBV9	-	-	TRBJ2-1	CASSVVDLVNEQFF	TGTGCCAGCAGCGTAGTAGATCTGGTCAATGAGCAGTTCTTC
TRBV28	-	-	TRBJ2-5	CASIRGGGMEETQYF	TGTGCCAGCATCCGCGGGGGCGGGATGGAGGAGACCCAGTACTTC
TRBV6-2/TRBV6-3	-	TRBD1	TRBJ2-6	CASSPGDRAPGANVLTF	TGTGCCAGCAGTCCTGGAGACAGGGCTCCCGGGGCCAACGTCCTGACTTTC
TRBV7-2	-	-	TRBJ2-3	CASSSAISTDTQYF	TGTGCCAGCAGCTCCGCAATTAGCACAGATACGCAGTATTTT
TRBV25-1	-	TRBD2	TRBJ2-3	CASSPPGLALTDTQYF	TGTGCCAGCAGTCCCCCTGGACTAGCACTCACAGATACGCAGTATTTT
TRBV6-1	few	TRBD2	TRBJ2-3	CASSFRDYTDTQYF	TGTGCCAGCAGTTTCCGGGACTACACAGATACGCAGTATTTT